This TCR beta chain emerged from a study of blood T cell repertoires in COVID-19. Libraries were prepared by immunoSEQ multiplex PCR; TCRdb keeps only in-frame clonotypes and omits some of them. The table includes approximately 290,000 clones, 80% to 95% detected once. Source material: peripheral blood. The source is a young woman with COVID-19, enrolled during active disease.

The CDR3 loop reads CASSFSDRGSYEQYF. The CDR3 nucleotides read TGTGCCAGCAGTTTCTCCGACAGGGGAAGCTACGAGCAGTACTTC. The J gene is TRBJ2-7, the V gene TRBV27, with 8 bases aligning to TRBD1. CDR3 length: 15 residues. Looked up from germline, CDR1 is MNHEY and CDR2 is SMNVEV (reference sequence). V was pared by 3 bases and J by 3 bases, with 7 bases of the junction left unmatched.